The TCR beta chain described here comes from a study of Ad26.COV2.S vaccination and SARS-CoV-2 variants. Study overall: Intramuscular Ad26.COV2.S at 5x10^10 or 1x10^11 viral particles.

Deletions cut 2 bases from V and 5 bases from J, with 16 bases between. The germline gives CDR1 SGHDT, CDR2 YYEEEE. The CDR3 spans 15 residues. In regard to this clone: As yet, its antigen is unknown.

The data were produced by immunoSEQ multiplex PCR, yet TCRdb's version contains in-frame clones alone and is incomplete. This sample has fewer than 500,000 clones, with about 90% found just once. Overall study findings and caveats: Researchers cautioned that TCR breadth and depth analyses may have underestimated total T cell responses. The breadth of spike-specific CD8+ and CD4+ T cell responses after vaccination was reportedly substantial.

As to treatment: approximately 18 received Ad26.COV2.S at low or high dose, single or two shots; roughly 5 received placebo; per-sample allocation not given. Material that was analyzed had been drawn on day 63 after the first vaccine or placebo injection. Source: peripheral blood, taken in a trial of Ad26.COV2.S vaccine versus placebo. This TCR was recovered from a person between 18 and 65 years old who received the Ad26.COV2.S COVID-19 vaccine or a placebo. V gene TRBV5-6 combines with J gene TRBJ2-5, with D perhaps TRBD1 or TRBD2 (5 bases each). CDR3 coding DNA: TGTGCCAGCAGCTTTGGGGGATCGAACGTGGAGACCCAGTACTTC. It yields the protein CASSFGGSNVETQYF.